This T cell receptor beta chain was captured by sequencing in a study of blood T cells in healthy people across ages. It was with a sample-barcoded 5' primer and a J-beta primer mix that a second PCR of roughly 6 to 11 cycles was run. TCRdb independently ran MiXCR on the 5' RACE reads; one entry per CDR3 protein. The profile shows about 1.4 million distinct CDR3 sequences, 55% to 75% of them singletons. The CDR3 is made up of 15 amino acids. With 8 bases removed from V and 0 bases from J, the gap between germline ends came to 17 bases. Looked up from germline, CDR1 is LGHDT and CDR2 is YNNKEL (reference sequence).

The chain employs TRBV3-1 and TRBJ2-7, with D tentatively TRBD1 or TRBD2 (5 bases each). This receptor was obtained from a man between 18 and 35 years old in good health. The sample consisted of blood. CDR3 DNA: TGTGCCAGCGGGGAGATAGCAGGGAGCTCCTACGAGCAGTACTTC. Its protein is CASGEIAGSSYEQYF.